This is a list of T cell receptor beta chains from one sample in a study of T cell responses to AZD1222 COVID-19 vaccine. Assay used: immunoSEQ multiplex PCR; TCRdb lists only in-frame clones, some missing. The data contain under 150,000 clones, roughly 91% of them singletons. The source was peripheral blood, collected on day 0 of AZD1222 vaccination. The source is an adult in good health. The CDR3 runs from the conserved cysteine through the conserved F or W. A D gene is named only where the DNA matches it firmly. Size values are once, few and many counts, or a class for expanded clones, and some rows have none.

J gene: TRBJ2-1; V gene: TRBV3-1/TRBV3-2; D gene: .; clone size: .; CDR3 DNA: TGTGCCAGCCTCGATAGGCGGGGACCCTACAATGAGCAGTTCTTC; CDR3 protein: CASLDRRGPYNEQFF
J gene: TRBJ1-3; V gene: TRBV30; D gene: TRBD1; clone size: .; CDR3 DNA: TGTGCCTGGAGCAGGACAGGGTACGGAAACACCATATATTTT; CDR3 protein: CAWSRTGYGNTIYF
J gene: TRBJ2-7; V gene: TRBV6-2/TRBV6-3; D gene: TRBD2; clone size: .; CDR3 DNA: TGTGCCAGCAGTTATAAGCGGGAGGGAAACTACGAGCAGTACTTC; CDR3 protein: CASSYKREGNYEQYF
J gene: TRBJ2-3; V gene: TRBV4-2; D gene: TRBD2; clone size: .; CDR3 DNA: TGTGCCAGCAGCCAAGGAGGACTAGCGGGAGTGTACCTCACAGATACGCAGTATTTT; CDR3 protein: CASSQGGLAGVYLTDTQYF
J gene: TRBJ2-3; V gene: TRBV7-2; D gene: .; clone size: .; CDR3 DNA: TGTGCCAGCAGCTTCGGCTCCCCAGATACGCAGTATTTT; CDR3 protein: CASSFGSPDTQYF
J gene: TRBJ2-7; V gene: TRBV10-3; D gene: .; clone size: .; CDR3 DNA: TGTGCCATCAGTAACGGGGACGGATCCTACGAGCAGTACTTC; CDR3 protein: CAISNGDGSYEQYF
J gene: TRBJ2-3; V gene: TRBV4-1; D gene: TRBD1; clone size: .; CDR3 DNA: TGCGCCAGCAGCCATAGACAGGGCAGCACAGATACGCAGTATTTT; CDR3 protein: CASSHRQGSTDTQYF
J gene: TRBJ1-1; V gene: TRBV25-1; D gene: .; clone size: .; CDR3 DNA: TGTGCCAGCAGTGATTTGTCCGCGGTGGCTTTCTTT; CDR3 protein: CASSDLSAVAFF
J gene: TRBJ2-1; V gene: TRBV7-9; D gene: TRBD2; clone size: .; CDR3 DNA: TGTGCCAGCAGCCTAGAGCGGGGGGTTTACAATGAGCAGTTCTTC; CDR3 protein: CASSLERGVYNEQFF
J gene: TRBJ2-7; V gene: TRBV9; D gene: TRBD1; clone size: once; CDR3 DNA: TGTGCCAGCAGCGTAGGCCCCGGGACAGGGGTCGAGCAGTACTTC; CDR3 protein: CASSVGPGTGVEQYF
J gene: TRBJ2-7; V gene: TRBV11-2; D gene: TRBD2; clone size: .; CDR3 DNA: TGTGCCAGCACCCCGGGAGGTGGGACTAGGCGCTCCTACGAGCAGTACTTC; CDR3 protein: CASTPGGGTRRSYEQYF
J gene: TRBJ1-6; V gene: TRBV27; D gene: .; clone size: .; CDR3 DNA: TGTGCCAGCAGTTTATTTCGGACCGACTCCCTGGCGAATTCACCCCTCCACTTT; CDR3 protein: CASSLFRTDSLANSPLHF
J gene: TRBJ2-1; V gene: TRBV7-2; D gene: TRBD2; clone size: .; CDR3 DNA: TGTGCCAGCAGCCCCCGGACTAGCGGGGTCTACAATGAGCAGTTCTTC; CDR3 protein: CASSPRTSGVYNEQFF
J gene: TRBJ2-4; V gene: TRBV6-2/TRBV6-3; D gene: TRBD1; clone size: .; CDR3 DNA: TGTGCCAGCAGTTACCTGGGGACAGCCTCAAAAAACATTCAGTACTTC; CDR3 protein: CASSYLGTASKNIQYF
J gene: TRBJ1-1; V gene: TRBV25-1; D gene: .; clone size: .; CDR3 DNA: TGTGCCAGCAGTAGGGGGGCTGAAGCTTTCTTT; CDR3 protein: CASSRGAEAFF
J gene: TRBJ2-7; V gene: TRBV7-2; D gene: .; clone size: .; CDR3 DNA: TGTGCCAGCTCCCGCGACCGCTACGAGCAGTACTTC; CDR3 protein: CASSRDRYEQYF
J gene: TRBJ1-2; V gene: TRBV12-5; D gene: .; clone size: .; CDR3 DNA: TGTGCTAGTGGTTTGGTAACCGGTAACTATGGCTACACCTTC; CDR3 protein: CASGLVTGNYGYTF
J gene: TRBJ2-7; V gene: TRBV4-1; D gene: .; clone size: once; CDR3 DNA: TGCGCCAGCAGCCAAGATAGTGCTAGTCATGTCCCCTACGAGCAGTACTTC; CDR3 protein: CASSQDSASHVPYEQYF
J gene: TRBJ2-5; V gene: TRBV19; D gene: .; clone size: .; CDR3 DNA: TGTGCCAGTAGTATTTTGGGGCTTGAGGAGACCCAGTACTTC; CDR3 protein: CASSILGLEETQYF
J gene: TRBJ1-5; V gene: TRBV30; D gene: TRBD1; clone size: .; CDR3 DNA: TGTGCCTGGAGCCTCGGACAGGCTGGCCATCAGCCCCAGCATTTT; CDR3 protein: CAWSLGQAGHQPQHF
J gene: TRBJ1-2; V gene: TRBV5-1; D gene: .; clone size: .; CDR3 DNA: TGCGCCAGCAGCGAGACAGTTTCATATGGCTACACCTTC; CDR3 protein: CASSETVSYGYTF
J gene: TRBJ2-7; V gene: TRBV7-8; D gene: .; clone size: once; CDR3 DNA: TGTGCCAGCAGTTCGCTTATGGGCTACGAGCAGTACTTC; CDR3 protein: CASSSLMGYEQYF
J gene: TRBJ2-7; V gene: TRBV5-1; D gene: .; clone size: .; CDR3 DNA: TGCGCCAGCAGCTTGGGGGGTTTTAGGGATTCGGCCCACTACGAGCAGTACTTC; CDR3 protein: CASSLGGFRDSAHYEQYF
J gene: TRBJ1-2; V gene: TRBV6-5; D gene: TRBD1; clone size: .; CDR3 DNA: TGTGCCAGCAGGAGGACAGGGGAGGTTTATGGCTACACCTTC; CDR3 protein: CASRRTGEVYGYTF
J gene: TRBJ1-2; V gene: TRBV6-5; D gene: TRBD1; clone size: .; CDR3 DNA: TGTGCCAGCAGGTCCGACAGGGACTGGCGCGGCTACACCTTC; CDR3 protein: CASRSDRDWRGYTF
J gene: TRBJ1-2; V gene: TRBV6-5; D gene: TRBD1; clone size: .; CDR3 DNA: TGTGCCAGCAGACCCCCGGACAGGCCCAACTATGGCTACACCTTC; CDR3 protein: CASRPPDRPNYGYTF
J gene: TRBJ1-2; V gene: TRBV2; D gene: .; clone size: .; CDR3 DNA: TGTGCCAGCAGTGAACGGGTTGAAGGGTGGCCTTATGGCTACACCTTC; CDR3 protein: CASSERVEGWPYGYTF
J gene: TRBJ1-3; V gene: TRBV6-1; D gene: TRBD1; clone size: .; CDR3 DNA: TGTGCCAGCAGTGACGCACCGGGACAGGGTGTGGGAATCTCTGGAAACACCATATATTTT; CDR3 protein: CASSDAPGQGVGISGNTIYF
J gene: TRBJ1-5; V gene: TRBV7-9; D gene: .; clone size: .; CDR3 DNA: TGTGCCAGCAGCCCGAAGGGGGGAAGCAATCAGCCCCAGCATTTT; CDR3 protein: CASSPKGGSNQPQHF
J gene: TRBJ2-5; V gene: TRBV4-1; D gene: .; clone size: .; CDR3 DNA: TGCGCCAGCAGCCCCGAGACCGTGCTTGGAGAGACCCAGTACTTC; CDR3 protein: CASSPETVLGETQYF
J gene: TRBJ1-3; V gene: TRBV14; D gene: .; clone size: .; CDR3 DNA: TGTGCCAGCAGCCCGGACACTTCTCCCGGAAACACCATATATTTT; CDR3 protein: CASSPDTSPGNTIYF
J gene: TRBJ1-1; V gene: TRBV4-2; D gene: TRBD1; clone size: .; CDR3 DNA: TGTGCCAGCAGCCAGGACAGGGGAAACACTGAAGCTTTCTTT; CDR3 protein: CASSQDRGNTEAFF
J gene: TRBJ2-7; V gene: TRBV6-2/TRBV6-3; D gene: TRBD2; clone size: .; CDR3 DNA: TGTGCCAGCAGCCCCGCGGAGCGGGACTCCTACGAGCAGTACTTC; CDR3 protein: CASSPAERDSYEQYF
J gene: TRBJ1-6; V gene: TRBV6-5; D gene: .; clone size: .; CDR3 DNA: TGTGCCAGCAACTCACACAGCTCCTATAATTCACCCCTCCACTTT; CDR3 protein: CASNSHSSYNSPLHF
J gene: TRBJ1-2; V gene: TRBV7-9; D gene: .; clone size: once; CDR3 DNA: TGTGCCAGCAGCTTAGGCCAGGCTGTTGACTATGGCTACACCTTC; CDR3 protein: CASSLGQAVDYGYTF
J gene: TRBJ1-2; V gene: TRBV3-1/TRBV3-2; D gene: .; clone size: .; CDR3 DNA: TGTGCCAGCAGCCAGGGCGGCTATGGCTACACCTTC; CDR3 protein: CASSQGGYGYTF
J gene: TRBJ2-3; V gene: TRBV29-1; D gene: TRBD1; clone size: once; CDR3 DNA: TGCAGCGTGGGACAGGGATTGGATACGCAGTATTTT; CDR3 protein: CSVGQGLDTQYF
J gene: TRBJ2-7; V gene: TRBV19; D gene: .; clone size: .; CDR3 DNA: TGTGCCAGTAGTATGGACCAGTCCTACGAGCAGTACTTC; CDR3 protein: CASSMDQSYEQYF
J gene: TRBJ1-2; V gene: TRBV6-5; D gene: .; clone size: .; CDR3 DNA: TGTGCCAGCAGAGCCGATAGGGGGGCCGGCTATGGCTACACCTTC; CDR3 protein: CASRADRGAGYGYTF
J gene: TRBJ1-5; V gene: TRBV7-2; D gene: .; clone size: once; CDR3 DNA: TGTGCCAGCAGTTGGGTCTATAATCAGCCCCAGCATTTT; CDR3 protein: CASSWVYNQPQHF
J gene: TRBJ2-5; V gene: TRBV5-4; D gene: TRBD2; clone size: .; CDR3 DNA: TGTGCCAGCAGCCGCGGACTAGCGGCCGGATCCGAGACCCAGTACTTC; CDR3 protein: CASSRGLAAGSETQYF
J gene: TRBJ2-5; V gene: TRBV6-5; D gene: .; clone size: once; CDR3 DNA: TGTGCCAGCAGTTATTCCGTAGGGGTTGAAGAGACCCAGTACTTC; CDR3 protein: CASSYSVGVEETQYF
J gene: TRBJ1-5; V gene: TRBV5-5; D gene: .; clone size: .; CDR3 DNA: TGTGCCAGCAGCTCCACAGGATATAGCAATCAGCCCCAGCATTTT; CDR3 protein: CASSSTGYSNQPQHF
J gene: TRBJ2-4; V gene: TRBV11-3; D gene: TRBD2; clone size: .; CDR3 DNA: TGTGCCAGCAGAAAAGCGGGGGGGCCTGGGGACATTCAGTACTTC; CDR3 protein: CASRKAGGPGDIQYF
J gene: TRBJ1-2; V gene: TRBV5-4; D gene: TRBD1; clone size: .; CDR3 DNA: TGTGCCAGCAGCTTGGACGGGACAGGGGGATATGGCTACACCTTC; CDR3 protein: CASSLDGTGGYGYTF
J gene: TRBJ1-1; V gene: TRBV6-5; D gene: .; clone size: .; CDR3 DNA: TGTGCCAGCACCTGGACGGGAACCACTGAAGCTTTCTTT; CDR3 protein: CASTWTGTTEAFF
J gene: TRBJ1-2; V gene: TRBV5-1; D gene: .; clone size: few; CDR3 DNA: TGCGCCAGCAGCTTGGGGCAGTCGAACTATGGCTACACCTTC; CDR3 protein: CASSLGQSNYGYTF
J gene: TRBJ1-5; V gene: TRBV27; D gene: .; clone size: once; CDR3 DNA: TGTGCCAGCTGGGACGGAGGCAATCAGCCCCAGCATTTT; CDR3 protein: CASWDGGNQPQHF
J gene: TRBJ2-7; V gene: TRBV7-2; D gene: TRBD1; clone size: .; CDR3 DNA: TGTGCCAGCAGACAAAACAGGGGGGAAGGGGAGCAGTACTTC; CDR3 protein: CASRQNRGEGEQYF
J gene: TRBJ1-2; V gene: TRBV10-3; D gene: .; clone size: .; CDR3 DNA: TGTGCCATCAGTGGTAGTTCTAACTATGGCTACACCTTC; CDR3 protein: CAISGSSNYGYTF
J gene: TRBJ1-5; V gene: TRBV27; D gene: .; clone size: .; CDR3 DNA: TGTGCCAGCGGGATCAATCAGCCCCAGCATTTT; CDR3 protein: CASGINQPQHF
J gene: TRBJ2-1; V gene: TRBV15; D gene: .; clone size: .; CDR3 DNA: TGTGCCACCAGCAGAGACTTCCAGGGGACTACCAATGAGCAGTTCTTC; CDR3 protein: CATSRDFQGTTNEQFF
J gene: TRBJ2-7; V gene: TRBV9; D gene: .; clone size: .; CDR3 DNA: TGTGCCAGCAGCGTAGACGATACTAGCTCAAGGTACGAGCAGTACTTC; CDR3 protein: CASSVDDTSSRYEQYF
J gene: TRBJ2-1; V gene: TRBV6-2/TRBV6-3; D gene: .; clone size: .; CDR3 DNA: TGTGCCAGCAGTCGATCGGGTAATGAGCAGTTCTTC; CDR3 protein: CASSRSGNEQFF
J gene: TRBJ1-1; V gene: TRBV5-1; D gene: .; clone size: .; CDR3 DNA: TGCGCCAGCCGCCAGGGACCAGTATTGGACACTGAAGCTTTCTTT; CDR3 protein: CASRQGPVLDTEAFF